These 5 T cell receptor beta chains were sequenced from one sample in a study of T cells in Graves' hyperthyroidism and ophthalmopathy. Regions amplified from RNA transcripts were the TCR beta CDR3 regions. HTBI primers were the set used in a first-round RT-PCR of the TCR CDR3. In TCRdb, the multiplex PCR reads were re-called with MiXCR into one record per CDR3 protein. The table records about 510,000 distinct CDR3 sequences, about 46% of them present only once. Sequenced sample: peripheral blood or thyroid tissue (not recorded which). Every receptor here comes from an adult woman with Graves' disease, either hyperthyroidism or ophthalmopathy (not recorded which).

In its sample, this clonotype was seen many times. V gene TRBV7-3 combines with J gene TRBJ1-6; the D gene is possibly TRBD1 (6 bases). Trimming cost V 1 base and J 6 bases, with 10 bases left between them. CDR3 length: 15 residues. Germline CDR1 and CDR2: SGHTA and FQGTGA. The CDR3 protein is CASSLKGGGNSPLHF. Here the CDR3 DNA reads TGTGCCAGCAGCTTAAAGGGAGGGGGTAATTCACCCCTCCACTTT.

Remarks on this clonotype: It is likely a read error, because the conserved phenylalanine at the end of the CDR3 is missing. The DNA is omitted, as the CDR3 cannot be located on it reliably, and the CDR3 follows TCRdb's listing. V is TRBV20-1 and J is TRBJ1-2. The germline CDR1 and CDR2 sequences are DFQATT and SNEGSKA (reference sequence). The CDR3 extends over 11 residues, inclusive of both ends. This CDR3 reads CSARNNYGYTC.

The V and J genes are TRBV2 and TRBJ2-7; TRBD1 aligns across 8 bases. Germline-derived CDR1 and CDR2 are SNHLY and FYNNEI. The V and J ends lost 8 bases and 6 bases, in that order; junction bases with no gene match: 15. The CDR3 runs to 15 residues. CDR3 protein: CASPAPTGGSGEQYF. The CDR3 DNA reads as TGTGCCAGCCCAGCCCCCACAGGGGGATCTGGCGAGCAGTACTTC.

The chain recombines TRBV20-1 with TRBJ1-5, with 7 bases fitting TRBD1. The J call is in doubt because the DNA end fits TRBJ2-3 better. The CDR3 contains 13 residues. Germline assignment: CDR1 DFQATT and CDR2 SNEGSKA (reference sequence). The CDR3 nucleotides read TGCAGTGCTGGATACAGGGGAAGACAGCCCCAGTATTTT. Its protein is CSAGYRGRQPQYF.

This clonotype was observed at least ten times. The J gene is TRBJ1-6, the V gene TRBV3-1, with D perhaps TRBD1 (5 bases). CDR1 and CDR2 from the germline V gene are LGHDT and YNNKEL (reference sequence). Trimming removed 0 bases at V and 11 bases at J, with 11 bases between. The CDR3 has 14 amino acids. The CDR3 loop is CASSQEQAGTPLHF. The CDR3 DNA sequence: TGTGCCAGCAGCCAAGAACAGGCTGGGACACCCCTCCACTTT.